This is a list of T cell receptor beta chains from one sample in a study of cytomegalovirus exposure and HLA in healthy donors. Only in-frame clones appear in the TCRdb table, and some are missing; sequencing was by immunoSEQ multiplex PCR. Of fewer than 200,000 clones in the sample, more than 75% are singletons; the top ten hold over 2.5%. The sample consisted of PBMCs. These receptors were collected from a man under 40 in good health and CMV-seropositive. Both conserved end residues are part of each CDR3. The order of the fields is V gene, clone size, J gene, D gene, CDR3 DNA, CDR3 protein. D genes are given only for firm matches. Not all rows give a size; the values are once, few, many and, for expanded clones, a class.

>TRBV7-2|NA|TRBJ2-2|TRBD2
TGTGCCAGCAGCACCGGACTAGTTCTTGCGAACACCGGGGAGCTGTTTTTT
CASSTGLVLANTGELFF
>TRBV7-3|NA|TRBJ2-3|NA
TGTGCCAGCAGCTTAGGGCCAAGCACAGATACGCAGTATTTT
CASSLGPSTDTQYF
>TRBV6-1|NA|TRBJ2-1|NA
TGTGCCAGCAACCGGGTCTACAATGAGCAGTTCTTC
CASNRVYNEQFF
>TRBV7-6|NA|TRBJ2-7|TRBD2
TGTGCCAGCAGCTTAAACCTAGCGGGAGGACACGAGCAGTACTTC
CASSLNLAGGHEQYF
>TRBV7-9|NA|TRBJ1-1|NA
TGTGCCAGCAGCTTAGACAGGTATGAAGCTTTCTTT
CASSLDRYEAFF
>TRBV6-4|few|TRBJ1-5|NA
TGTGCCAGCAGTACAGATAGCAATCAGCCCCAGCATTTT
CASSTDSNQPQHF
>TRBV11-1|NA|TRBJ1-1|NA
TGTGCCAGCAGCTCACAGGGCCGGAACACTGAAGCTTTCTTT
CASSSQGRNTEAFF
>TRBV5-1|NA|TRBJ2-3|TRBD1
TGCGCCAGCAGCAGGACAGGGACAAGCACAGATACGCAGTATTTT
CASSRTGTSTDTQYF
>TRBV7-3|NA|TRBJ2-3|TRBD2
TGTGCCAGCAGCTTAACTGGGACTAGCGGGAGGGCCAGCACAGATACGCAGTATTTT
CASSLTGTSGRASTDTQYF
>TRBV4-2|NA|TRBJ1-2|TRBD1
TGTGCCAGCAGCGCCCGGGACAGAGCGGCGACGGGGGGCTACACCTTC
CASSARDRAATGGYTF
>TRBV5-1|NA|TRBJ1-2|NA
TGCGCCAGCAGCCAAGTTACCGGGACATCTGCTTATGGCTACACCTTC
CASSQVTGTSAYGYTF
>TRBV19|NA|TRBJ2-3|NA
TGTGCCAGTAGTACGGACTATACCACAGATACGCAGTATTTT
CASSTDYTTDTQYF
>TRBV6-6|once|TRBJ1-5|NA
TGTGCCAGCAGTCGCTCAGGGTTGGCCAATCAGCCCCAGCATTTT
CASSRSGLANQPQHF
>TRBV18|NA|TRBJ2-2|NA
TGTGCCAGCTCACTACGACAGGCCGGGGAGCTGTTTTTT
CASSLRQAGELFF
>TRBV2|NA|TRBJ2-7|NA
TGTGCCAGCAAGACCGACGCAGGGGAGCAGTACTTC
CASKTDAGEQYF
>TRBV9|NA|TRBJ1-1|NA
TGTGCCAGCAGCCCCAGGATGAACACTGAAGCTTTCTTT
CASSPRMNTEAFF
>TRBV7-9|few|TRBJ2-5|TRBD2
TGTGCCAGCAGCTTAACCAGCGGGAGGGCCGGGGAGACCCAGTACTTC
CASSLTSGRAGETQYF
>TRBV27|NA|TRBJ1-5|NA
TGTGCCAGCAGTTTTGGTGGGCGGGGCAATCAGCCCCAGCATTTT
CASSFGGRGNQPQHF
>TRBV11-3|NA|TRBJ2-2|TRBD2
TGTGCCAGCAGCCCTACGACTAGCGGTTTCACCGGGGAGCTGTTTTTT
CASSPTTSGFTGELFF
>TRBV7-9|NA|TRBJ2-7|NA
TGTGCCAGCAGCTTAGTCACAAACTACGAGCAGTACTTC
CASSLVTNYEQYF
>TRBV11-2|NA|TRBJ2-2|NA
TGTGCCAGCAGCTTAGTAGGCGGCGGGGAGCTGTTTTTT
CASSLVGGGELFF
>TRBV7-9|NA|TRBJ1-4|NA
TGTGCCAGCAGCTTGTCCAAGGGACGGGAGAATGAAAAACTGTTTTTT
CASSLSKGRENEKLFF
>TRBV5-1|once|TRBJ2-2|TRBD2
TGCGCCAGCAGCTTGGGCTTAGCGGGAGCCCCCGGGGAGCTGTTTTTT
CASSLGLAGAPGELFF
>TRBV27|NA|TRBJ1-2|TRBD1
TGTGCCAGCAGTTCCTCGGGACAGGGCCTCTCCTACACCTTC
CASSSSGQGLSYTF
>TRBV19|NA|TRBJ2-6|NA
TGTGCCAGTAGGGGAGCTGGGGCCAACGTCCTGACTTTC
CASRGAGANVLTF
>TRBV7-3|NA|TRBJ2-3|TRBD2
TGTGCCAGCAGCCTTGAACCGGGACTAGCAGATACGCAGTATTTT
CASSLEPGLADTQYF
>TRBV7-3|NA|TRBJ2-7|TRBD2
TGTGCCAGCAGCCCCCCGGGACTAGAGTGGGAGCAGTACTTC
CASSPPGLEWEQYF
>TRBV29-1|NA|TRBJ2-7|TRBD2
TGCAGCGTTCGGGAGGCCGGGCTAGCGTCCGAGCAGTACTTC
CSVREAGLASEQYF
>TRBV6-5|few|TRBJ1-2|NA
TGTGCCAGCAGTTCGGGCTATGGCTACACCTTC
CASSSGYGYTF
>TRBV11-3|NA|TRBJ2-1|NA
TGTGCCAGCAGCTTAGACGTCAGATACAATGAGCAGTTCTTC
CASSLDVRYNEQFF
>TRBV2|NA|TRBJ1-2|NA
TGTGCCAGCAGAGACCCCACGACAGGCAGTGGCTACACCTTC
CASRDPTTGSGYTF
>TRBV11-3|NA|TRBJ2-2|TRBD2
TGTGCCAGCAGCTTAAGTACTAGCGTAGGCGGGGAGCTGTTTTTT
CASSLSTSVGGELFF
>TRBV7-3|NA|TRBJ1-2|NA
TGTGCCAGCAGCTTTGACAGGATAGGCTATGGCTACACCTTC
CASSFDRIGYGYTF
>TRBV5-1|NA|TRBJ2-5|NA
TGCGCCAGCAGCTTGGCCGAAGAGACCCAGTACTTC
CASSLAEETQYF
>TRBV7-2|NA|TRBJ2-6|TRBD1
TGTGCCAGCAGCTCCCAAGGGACAGGCTCTGGGGCCAACGTCCTGACTTTC
CASSSQGTGSGANVLTF
>TRBV30|NA|TRBJ2-1|NA
TGTGCCTGGAGTTACCTCTACTACAATGAGCAGTTCTTC
CAWSYLYYNEQFF
>TRBV27|NA|TRBJ1-5|TRBD1
TGTGCCAGCAGTTTGGACGGGACAGGCCGGATCGGGCCCCAGCATTTT
CASSLDGTGRIGPQHF
>TRBV5-1|once|TRBJ2-3|TRBD2
TGCGCCAGCAGCTTGGTCGGGAGGGTAACAGATACGCAGTATTTT
CASSLVGRVTDTQYF
>TRBV4-3|NA|TRBJ1-4|TRBD1
TGCGCCAGCAGCAAAGCGGCCGGGACAGGGGATGAAAAACTGTTTTTT
CASSKAAGTGDEKLFF
>TRBV12-5|few|TRBJ1-4|NA
TGTGCTAGTGGTTTGGGTCCCTACAGGGCCGAGAATGAAAAACTGTTTTTT
CASGLGPYRAENEKLFF
>TRBV7-9|NA|TRBJ2-2|TRBD1
TGTGCCAGCAGCGACAGGGGTTTTACCGGGGAGCTGTTTTTT
CASSDRGFTGELFF
>TRBV19|NA|TRBJ1-5|TRBD1
TGTGCCAGTAGTCGACAGGGGAATCAGCCCCAGCATTTT
CASSRQGNQPQHF
>TRBV10-3|NA|TRBJ1-2|NA
TGTGCCATCAGCCTAGATGGCGGCTTCTATGGCTACACCTTC
CAISLDGGFYGYTF
>TRBV7-9|NA|TRBJ2-1|TRBD1
TGTGCCAGCAGTTTCCCGACAGGGGGGAATGAGCAGTTCTTC
CASSFPTGGNEQFF
>TRBV19|NA|TRBJ1-2|NA
TGTGCCAGTATCAGCCTCTGGGGAGCCAACTATGGCTACACCTTC
CASISLWGANYGYTF
>TRBV7-2|NA|TRBJ2-2|TRBD2
TGTGCCAGCAGCTTAATTGTAGTAGCGGGAGGCCTAAACACCGGGGAGCTGTTTTTT
CASSLIVVAGGLNTGELFF
>TRBV4-3|NA|TRBJ2-5|TRBD2
TGCGCCAGCAGCCCAACCCCGCGGACTAGCGGGAGAGCAAGGCAAGAGACCCAGTACTTC
CASSPTPRTSGRARQETQYF